This TCR beta chain is drawn from a study of shared clonotypes between healthy human individuals. Researchers partitioned CD4+ cells into CD45RA+ naive and CD45RA-negative memory subsets. Authors' methods: Owing to the provision of junction-only sequences devoid of quality scores by immunoSEQ, filtering differed. Profiled with immunoSEQ multiplex PCR; TCRdb holds only in-frame clones, not every one. The V and J calls and the clone size are those of that table, but D and trimming were determined from the DNA. The sample holds 2 million to 3 million clones, more than 85% seen once. Germline CDR1 and CDR2: SNHLY and FYNNEI. This CDR3 contains 13 residues. The V segment lost 7 bases and the J segment 6 bases; nucleotides outside the gene matches: 6. General study findings and limits: Generation probability values for non-shared clonotypes were lower than those for clonotypes shared by all four donors.

In the case of this clone: The antigen is undetermined.

The source material was naive CD4+ T cells from PBMCs. Regarding subset: CD45RA+ positively selected. The chain combines TRBV2 with TRBJ2-5; 9 positions agree with TRBD2. The source is a man aged 18-30 years in good health. Some clones in this sample may be carry-over from other donors' samples. The CDR3 DNA sequence: TGTGCCAGCATGATGGCTAGCGGGAAGACCCAGTACTTC. As protein: CASMMASGKTQYF.